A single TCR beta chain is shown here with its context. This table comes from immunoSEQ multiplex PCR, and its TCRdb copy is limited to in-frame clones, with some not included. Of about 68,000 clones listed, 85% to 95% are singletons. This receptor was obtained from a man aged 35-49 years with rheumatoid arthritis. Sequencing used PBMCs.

The chain's CDR3 is CATSDFSYEQYF. The CDR3 coding sequence is TGTGCCACCAGTGATTTTTCCTACGAGCAGTACTTC. The J gene is TRBJ2-7, the V gene TRBV24-1; D uncertain. Per the germline V gene, CDR1 is KGHDR and CDR2 is SFDVKD. This CDR3 contains 12 residues. V dropped 1 base and J dropped 1 base, with 1 base sitting between them.